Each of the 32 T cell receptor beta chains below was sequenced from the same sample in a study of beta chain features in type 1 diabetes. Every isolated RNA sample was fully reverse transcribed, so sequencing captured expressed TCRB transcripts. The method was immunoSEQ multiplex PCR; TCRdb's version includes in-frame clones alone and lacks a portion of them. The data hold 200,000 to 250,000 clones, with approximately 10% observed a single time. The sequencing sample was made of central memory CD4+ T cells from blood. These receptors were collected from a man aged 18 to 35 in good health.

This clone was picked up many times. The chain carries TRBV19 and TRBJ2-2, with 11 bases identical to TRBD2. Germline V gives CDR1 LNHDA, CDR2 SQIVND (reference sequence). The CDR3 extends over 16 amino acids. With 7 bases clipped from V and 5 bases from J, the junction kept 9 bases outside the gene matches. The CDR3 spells CASTLGLAEGTGELFF. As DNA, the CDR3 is TGTGCCAGTACCTTGGGACTAGCGGAGGGGACCGGGGAGCTGTTTTTT.

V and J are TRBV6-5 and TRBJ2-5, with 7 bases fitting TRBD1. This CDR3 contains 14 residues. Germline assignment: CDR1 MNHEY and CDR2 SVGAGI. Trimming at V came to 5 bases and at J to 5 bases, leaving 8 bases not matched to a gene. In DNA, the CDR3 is TGTGCCAGCAGTCCCGGGACAGCTTGGGAGACCCAGTACTTC. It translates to CASSPGTAWETQYF.

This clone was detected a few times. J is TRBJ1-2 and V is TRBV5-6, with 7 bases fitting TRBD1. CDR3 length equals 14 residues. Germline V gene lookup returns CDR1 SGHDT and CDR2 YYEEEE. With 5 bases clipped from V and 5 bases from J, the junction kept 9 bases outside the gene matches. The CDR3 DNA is TGTGCCAGCAGTCGACAGGGCCTGAGATATGGCTACACCTTC. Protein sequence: CASSRQGLRYGYTF.

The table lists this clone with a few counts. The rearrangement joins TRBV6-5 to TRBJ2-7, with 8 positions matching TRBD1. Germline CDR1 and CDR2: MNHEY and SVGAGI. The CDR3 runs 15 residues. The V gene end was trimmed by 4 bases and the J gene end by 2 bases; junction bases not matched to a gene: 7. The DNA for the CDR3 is TGTGCCAGCAGTTTAAGGACAGGGAGAGCCTACGAGCAGTACTTC. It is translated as CASSLRTGRAYEQYF.

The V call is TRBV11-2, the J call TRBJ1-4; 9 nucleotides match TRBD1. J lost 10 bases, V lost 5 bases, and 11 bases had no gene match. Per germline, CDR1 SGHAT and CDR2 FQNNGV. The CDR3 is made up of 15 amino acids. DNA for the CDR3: TGTGCCAGCAGCACCTTACAGGGGGCTTTTCGAAAACTGTTTTTT. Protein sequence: CASSTLQGAFRKLFF.

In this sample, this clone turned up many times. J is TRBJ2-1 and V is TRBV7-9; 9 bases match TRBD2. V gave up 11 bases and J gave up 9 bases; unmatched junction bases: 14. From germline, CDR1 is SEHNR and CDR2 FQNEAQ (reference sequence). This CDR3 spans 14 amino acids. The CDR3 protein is CASGLAGLSGEQFF. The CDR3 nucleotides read TGTGCCTCGGGGCTAGCGGGACTCTCGGGTGAGCAGTTCTTC.

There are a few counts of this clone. The CDR3 loop is CSGLGGGPYNEQFF. The DNA for the CDR3 is TGCAGCGGTTTGGGGGGAGGGCCGTACAATGAGCAGTTCTTC. The J gene is TRBJ2-1, the V gene TRBV29-1; 7 nucleotides line up with TRBD2. The CDR3 has 14 residues. CDR1 and CDR2 from the germline V gene are SQVTM and ANQGSEA. With V trimmed by 7 bases and J by 4 bases, 10 bases remained unmatched.

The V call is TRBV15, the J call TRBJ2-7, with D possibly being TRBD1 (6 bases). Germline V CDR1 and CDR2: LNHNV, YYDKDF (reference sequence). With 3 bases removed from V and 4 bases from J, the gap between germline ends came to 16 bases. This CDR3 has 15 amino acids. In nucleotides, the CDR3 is TGTGCCACCAGCAGGCGCCCCGCAGGGGTATACGAGCAGTACTTC. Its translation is CATSRRPAGVYEQYF.

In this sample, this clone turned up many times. The CDR3 reads CARTPRDRGPETQYF. DNA of the CDR3: TGTGCCAGGACCCCCCGGGACAGGGGGCCGGAGACCCAGTACTTC. The chain links TRBV27 to TRBJ2-5; 12 nucleotides match TRBD1. V was pared by 9 bases and J by 5 bases, with 10 bases of the junction left unmatched. The CDR3 contains 15 residues. In germline, CDR1 is MNHEY, CDR2 SMNVEV (reference sequence).

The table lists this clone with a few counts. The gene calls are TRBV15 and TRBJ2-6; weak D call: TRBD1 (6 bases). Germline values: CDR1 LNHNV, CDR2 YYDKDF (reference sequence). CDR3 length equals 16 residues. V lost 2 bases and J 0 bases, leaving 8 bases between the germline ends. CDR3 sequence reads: CATSRIRGSGANVLTF. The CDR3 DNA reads TGTGCCACCAGCAGAATCAGGGGCTCTGGGGCCAACGTCCTGACTTTC.

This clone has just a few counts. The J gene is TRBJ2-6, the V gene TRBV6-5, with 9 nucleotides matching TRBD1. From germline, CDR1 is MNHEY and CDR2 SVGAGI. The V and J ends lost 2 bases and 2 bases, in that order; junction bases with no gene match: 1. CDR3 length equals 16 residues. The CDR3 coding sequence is TGTGCCAGCAGTTACAACAGGGGGCCTGGGGCCAACGTCCTGACTTTC. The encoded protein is CASSYNRGPGANVLTF.

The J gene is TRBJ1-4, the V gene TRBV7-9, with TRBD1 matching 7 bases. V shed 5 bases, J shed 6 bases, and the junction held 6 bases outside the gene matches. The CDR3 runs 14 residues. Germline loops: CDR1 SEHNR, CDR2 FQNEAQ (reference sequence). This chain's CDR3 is CASSPGQIDEKLFF. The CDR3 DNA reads TGTGCCAGCAGCCCGGGACAGATTGATGAAAAACTGTTTTTT. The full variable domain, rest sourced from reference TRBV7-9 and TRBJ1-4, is DTGVSQNPRHKITKRGQNVTFRCDPISEHNRLYWYRQTLGQGPEFLTYFQNEAQLEKSRLLSDRFSAERPKGSFSTLEIQRTEQGDSAMYLCASSPGQIDEKLFFGSGTQLSVL.

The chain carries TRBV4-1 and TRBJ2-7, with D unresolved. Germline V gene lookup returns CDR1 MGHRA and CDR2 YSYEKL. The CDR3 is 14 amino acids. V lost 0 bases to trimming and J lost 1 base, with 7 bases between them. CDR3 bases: TGCGCCAGCAGCCAAGATGACACATCCTACGAGCAGTACTTC. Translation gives CASSQDDTSYEQYF.

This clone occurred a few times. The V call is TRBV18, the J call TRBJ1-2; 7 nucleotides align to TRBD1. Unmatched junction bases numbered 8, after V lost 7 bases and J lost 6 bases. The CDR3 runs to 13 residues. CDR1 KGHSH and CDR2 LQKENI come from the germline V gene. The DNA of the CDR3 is TGTGCCAGCTACCCGGAGGGGACAGATGGCTACACCTTC. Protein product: CASYPEGTDGYTF.

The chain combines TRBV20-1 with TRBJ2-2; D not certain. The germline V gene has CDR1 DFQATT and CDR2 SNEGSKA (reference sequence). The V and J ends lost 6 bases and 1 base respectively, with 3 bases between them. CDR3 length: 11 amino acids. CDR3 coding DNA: TGCAGTGCCCTGAACACCGGGGAGCTGTTTTTT. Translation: CSALNTGELFF.

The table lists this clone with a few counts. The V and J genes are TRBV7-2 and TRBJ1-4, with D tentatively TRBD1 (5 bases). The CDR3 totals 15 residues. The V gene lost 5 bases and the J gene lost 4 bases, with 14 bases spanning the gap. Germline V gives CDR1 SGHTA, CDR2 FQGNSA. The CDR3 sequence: CASSPTRGVNEKLFF. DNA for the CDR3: TGTGCCAGCAGCCCTACCCGAGGGGTTAATGAAAAACTGTTTTTT.

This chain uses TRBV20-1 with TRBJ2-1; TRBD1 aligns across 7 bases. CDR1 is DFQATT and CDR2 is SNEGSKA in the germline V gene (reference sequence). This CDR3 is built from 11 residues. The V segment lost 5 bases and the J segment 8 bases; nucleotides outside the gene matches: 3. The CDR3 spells CSALTGDEQFF. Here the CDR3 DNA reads TGCAGTGCTCTAACAGGGGATGAGCAGTTCTTC.

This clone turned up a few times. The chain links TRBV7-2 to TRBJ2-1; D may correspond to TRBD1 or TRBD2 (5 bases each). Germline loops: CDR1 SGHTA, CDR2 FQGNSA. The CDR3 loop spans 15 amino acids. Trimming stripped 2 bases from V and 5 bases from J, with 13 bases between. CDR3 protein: CASSLRGGSNNEQFF. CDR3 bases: TGTGCCAGCAGCTTACGGGGCGGAAGTAACAATGAGCAGTTCTTC.

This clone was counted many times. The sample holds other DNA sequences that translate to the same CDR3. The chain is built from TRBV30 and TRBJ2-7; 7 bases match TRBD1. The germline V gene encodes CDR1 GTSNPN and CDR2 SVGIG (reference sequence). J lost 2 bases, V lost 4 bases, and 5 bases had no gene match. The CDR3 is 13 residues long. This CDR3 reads CAWTRDRAYEQYF. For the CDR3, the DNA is TGTGCCTGGACCAGAGACAGGGCCTACGAGCAGTACTTC.

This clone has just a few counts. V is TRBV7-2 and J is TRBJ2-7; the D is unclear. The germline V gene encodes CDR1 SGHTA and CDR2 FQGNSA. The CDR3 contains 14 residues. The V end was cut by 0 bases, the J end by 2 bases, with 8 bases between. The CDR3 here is CASSLAAATYEQYF. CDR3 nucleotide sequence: TGTGCCAGCAGCTTAGCTGCAGCGACCTACGAGCAGTACTTC.

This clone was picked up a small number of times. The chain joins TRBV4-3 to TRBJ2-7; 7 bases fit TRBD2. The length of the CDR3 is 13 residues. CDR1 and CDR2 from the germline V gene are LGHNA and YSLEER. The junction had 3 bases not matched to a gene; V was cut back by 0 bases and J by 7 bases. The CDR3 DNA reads TGCGCCAGCAGCCAAGAATCGCGGGAGGAGCAGTACTTC. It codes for CASSQESREEQYF.

The DNA of the CDR3 is TGTGCCAGTAGTACCCAGGTGAGCTCCTACGAGCAGTACTTC. Translation gives CASSTQVSSYEQYF. The chain carries TRBV19 and TRBJ2-7; no reliable D call. Trimming cost V 4 bases and J 0 bases, with 10 bases left between them. CDR3 length: 14 amino acids. Per the germline V gene, CDR1 is LNHDA and CDR2 is SQIVND (reference sequence).

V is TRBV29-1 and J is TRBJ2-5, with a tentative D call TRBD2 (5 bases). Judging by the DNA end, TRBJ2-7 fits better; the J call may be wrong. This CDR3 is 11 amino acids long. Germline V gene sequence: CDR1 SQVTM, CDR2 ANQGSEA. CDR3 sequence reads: CSGGRGYEQYF. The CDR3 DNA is TGCAGCGGAGGCCGGGGCTACGAGCAGTACTTC.

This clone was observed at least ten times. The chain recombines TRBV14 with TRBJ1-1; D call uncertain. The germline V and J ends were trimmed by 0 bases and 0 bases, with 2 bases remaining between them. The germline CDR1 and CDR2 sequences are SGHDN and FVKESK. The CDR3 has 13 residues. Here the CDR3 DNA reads TGTGCCAGCAGCCAAGACTTGAACACTGAAGCTTTCTTT. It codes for CASSQDLNTEAFF.

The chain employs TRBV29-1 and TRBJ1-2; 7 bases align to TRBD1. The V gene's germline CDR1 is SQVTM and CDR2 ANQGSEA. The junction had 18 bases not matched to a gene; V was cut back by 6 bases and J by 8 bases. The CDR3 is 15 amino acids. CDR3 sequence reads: CSVAIPGTAFRGYTF. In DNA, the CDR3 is TGCAGCGTCGCAATTCCCGGGACAGCCTTTCGGGGCTACACCTTC.

Written as DNA, the CDR3 is TGTGCCAGCAGCCAATTGTTAGGGAGCACTGAAGCTTTCTTT. Protein: CASSQLLGSTEAFF. The rearrangement joins TRBV16 to TRBJ1-1; the D is unclear. The V and J ends lost 1 base and 4 bases respectively, with 10 bases between them. CDR3 length: 14 amino acids. Germline lookup yields CDR1 KGHSY and CDR2 FQNENV. The entire variable domain, with the rest obtained from reference TRBV16 and TRBJ1-1, is as follows: GEEVAQTPKHLVRGEGQKAKLYCAPIKGHSYVFWYQQVLKNEFKFLISFQNENVFDETGMPKERFSAKCLPNSPCSLEIQATKLEDSAVYFCASSQLLGSTEAFFGQGTRLTVV.

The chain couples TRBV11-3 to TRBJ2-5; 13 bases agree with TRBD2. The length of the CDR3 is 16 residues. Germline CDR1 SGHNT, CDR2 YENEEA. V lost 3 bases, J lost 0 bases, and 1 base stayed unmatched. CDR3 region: CASSLGLAGNQETQYF. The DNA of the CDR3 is TGTGCCAGCAGCTTGGGACTAGCGGGGAACCAAGAGACCCAGTACTTC.

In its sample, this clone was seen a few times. DNA of the CDR3: TGCAGCGCCTCGACTAGCGGGAGGTCCGGGGAGCTGTTTTTT. It is translated as CSASTSGRSGELFF. V usage is TRBV29-1 and J usage is TRBJ2-2; TRBD2 aligns across 13 bases. This CDR3 contains 14 residues. Germline-derived CDR1 and CDR2 are SQVTM and ANQGSEA. V trimming: 7 bases; J trimming: 6 bases; junction bases outside the gene matches: 5.

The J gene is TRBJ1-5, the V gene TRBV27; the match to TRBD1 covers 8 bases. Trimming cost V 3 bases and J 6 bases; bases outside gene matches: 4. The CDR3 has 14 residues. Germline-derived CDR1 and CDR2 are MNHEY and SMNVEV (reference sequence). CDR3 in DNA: TGTGCCAGCAGTTTCGCAGGGGGCGGTCAGCCCCAGCATTTT. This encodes CASSFAGGGQPQHF.

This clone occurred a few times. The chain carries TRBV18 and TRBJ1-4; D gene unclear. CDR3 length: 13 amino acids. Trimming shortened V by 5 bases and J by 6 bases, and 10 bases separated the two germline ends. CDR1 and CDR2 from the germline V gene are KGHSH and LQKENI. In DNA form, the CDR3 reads TGTGCCAGCTCATTACTACTGGATGAAAAACTGTTTTTT. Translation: CASSLLLDEKLFF.

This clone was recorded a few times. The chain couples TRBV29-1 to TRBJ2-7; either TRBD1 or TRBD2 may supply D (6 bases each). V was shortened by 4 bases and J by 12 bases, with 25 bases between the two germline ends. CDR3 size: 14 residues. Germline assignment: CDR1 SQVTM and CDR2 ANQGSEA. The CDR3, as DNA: TGCAGCGTTGCGGGCGGGGAAGAGGACAGCCCGCGGTACTTC. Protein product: CSVAGGEEDSPRYF.

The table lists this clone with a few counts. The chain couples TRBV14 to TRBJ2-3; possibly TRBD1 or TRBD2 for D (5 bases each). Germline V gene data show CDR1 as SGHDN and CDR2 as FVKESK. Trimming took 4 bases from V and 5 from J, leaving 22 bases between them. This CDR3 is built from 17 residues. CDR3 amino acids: CASSRYRGGRSGDTQYF. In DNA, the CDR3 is TGTGCCAGCAGCCGATACCGGGGCGGAAGATCCGGAGATACGCAGTATTTT.